These 2 T cell receptor beta chains originate from one sample sequenced in a study of blood T cell repertoires in COVID-19. The method was immunoSEQ multiplex PCR; TCRdb's version includes in-frame clones alone and lacks a portion of them. The table records about 250,000 clones, roughly 85% of them present only once. The sample comprised PBMCs or T cells enriched from blood (not recorded which). The receptors derive from a woman aged 25 to 45 who had recovered from COVID-19.

V is TRBV11-2 and J is TRBJ2-7; a possible D gene is TRBD2 (6 bases). Trimming removed 5 bases at V and 3 bases at J, with 14 bases between. Germline CDR1 SGHAT, CDR2 FQNNGV. This CDR3 spans 14 amino acids. The CDR3 is CASSRLAYLYEQYF. In DNA, the CDR3 is TGTGCCAGCAGCCGGCTAGCGTATCTCTACGAGCAGTACTTC. The variable domain in full, with the rest retrieved from reference TRBV11-2 and TRBJ2-7, is EAGVAQSPRYKIIEKRQSVAFWCNPISGHATLYWYQQILGQGPKLLIQFQNNGVVDDSQLPKDRFSAERLKGVDSTLKIQPAKLEDSAVYLCASSRLAYLYEQYFGPGTRLTVT.

This chain links TRBV2 with TRBJ2-1, with TRBD2 matching over 7 bases. The V and J ends lost 5 bases and 6 bases, in that order; junction bases with no gene match: 13. CDR3 length: 16 amino acids. Germline V lookup: CDR1 SNHLY, CDR2 FYNNEI. CDR3 loop: CASSYSGPYQGNEQFF. The CDR3 region has the DNA TGTGCCAGCAGTTATAGCGGGCCCTATCAAGGCAATGAGCAGTTCTTC.